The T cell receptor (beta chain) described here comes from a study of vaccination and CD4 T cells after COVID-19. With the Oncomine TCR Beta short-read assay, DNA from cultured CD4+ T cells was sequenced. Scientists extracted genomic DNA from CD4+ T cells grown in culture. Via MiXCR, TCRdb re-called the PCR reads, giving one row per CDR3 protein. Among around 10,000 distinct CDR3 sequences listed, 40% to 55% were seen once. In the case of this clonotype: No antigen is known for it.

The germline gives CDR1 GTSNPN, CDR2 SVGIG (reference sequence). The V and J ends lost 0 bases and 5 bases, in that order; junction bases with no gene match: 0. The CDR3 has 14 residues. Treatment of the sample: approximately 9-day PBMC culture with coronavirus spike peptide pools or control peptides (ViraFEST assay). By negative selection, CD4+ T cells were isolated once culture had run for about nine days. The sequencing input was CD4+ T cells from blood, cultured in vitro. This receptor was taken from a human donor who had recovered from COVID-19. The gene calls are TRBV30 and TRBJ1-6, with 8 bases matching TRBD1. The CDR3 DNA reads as TGTGCCTGGAGTGTGGGACAGGATAATTCACCCCTCCACTTT. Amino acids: CAWSVGQDNSPLHF.